Given below is one T cell receptor beta chain in context. Its target is unknown. Germline CDR1 and CDR2: LGHNA and YNFKEQ. The CDR3 contains 14 residues. J lost 3 bases, V lost 0 bases, and 2 bases had no gene match. Assay: immunoSEQ multiplex PCR; the TCRdb copy retains only in-frame clones and omits some. The sample has 100,000 to 150,000 clones, 70% to 90% seen once. This specimen belongs to a study of cytomegalovirus exposure and HLA in healthy donors. Study-wide background: In a later analysis, it was reported that the roughly 120 validation repertoires had been produced on the same platform as the 550 to 850 repertoires belonging to the first cohort.

General study points: A later analysis found first-cohort TCR clusters tended to co-occur in the approximately 110 validation repertoires.

Specimen: PBMCs. V gene TRBV4-2 combines with J gene TRBJ2-7; 7 bases match TRBD1. The clonotype originates from a woman aged 18-30 years in good health and CMV-seronegative. The CDR3 nucleotides read TGTGCCAGCAGCCAAGATGACAGGGACTACGAGCAGTACTTC. Its protein product is CASSQDDRDYEQYF.